The T cell receptor beta chain under discussion was sequenced for a study of cytomegalovirus exposure and HLA in healthy donors. This CDR3 is built from 14 residues. Germline loops: CDR1 SGDLS, CDR2 YYNGEE. J lost 0 bases, V lost 3 bases, and 1 base had no gene match. Study-wide results and limits: Later analysis reportedly placed an Asian-associated ancestry cluster below the roughly 600-donor mean in N-insertions. About 90% or about 30% of the time was how often most TCR beta V segments were productive, according to an earlier analysis. The authors reported that TCR beta sequences could predict HLA-A and HLA-B alleles. These predictions were accurate for most subjects in the first cohort.

The study ran its PCR with 60 Vbeta and 13 Jbeta primers. As processed by the authors: In a later analysis, roughly 11 million of approximately 80 million unique beta chains occurred in at least two donors. Method: immunoSEQ multiplex PCR; TCRdb's copy keeps in-frame clones and lacks some. That table gives V, J and clone size, and the DNA gave D and trimming. The repertoire table contains around 64,000 clones. As to this clone: Antigen: not known.

The chain uses TRBV9 and TRBJ1-1, with 8 positions matching TRBD1. Sequencing was done on a sample of PBMCs. The source is a female donor in good health and CMV-seropositive. As DNA, the CDR3 is TGTGCCAGCAGCGAGGGACAGGTGAACACTGAAGCTTTCTTT. Translation: CASSEGQVNTEAFF.